These T cell receptor beta chains were read from a single sample in a study of T cell changes during pregnancy in multiple sclerosis. The method was immunoSEQ multiplex PCR; TCRdb's version includes in-frame clones alone and lacks a portion of them. The data show 30,000 to 45,000 clones, with around 91% seen just once and roughly 6% held by the top ten. Sequencing was performed on CD8+ T cells from peripheral blood mononuclear cells, taken in the second trimester of pregnancy. These receptors all come from a female donor with multiple sclerosis, enrolled in a pregnancy study. The CDR3 runs from the conserved cysteine through the conserved F or W. D genes are given only for firm matches.

>.|TRBJ1-1|TRBV30
CAWSVRLTVVNEAFF
TGTGCCTGGAGTGTACGTCTAACCGTCGTAAATGAAGCTTTCTTT
>TRBD1|TRBJ2-7|TRBV6-6
CASTTGQGFNEQYF
TGTGCCAGCACCACGGGACAGGGTTTCAACGAGCAGTACTTC
>TRBD2|TRBJ2-5|TRBV7-8
CASSLAKLAGEETQYF
TGTGCCAGCAGCTTGGCGAAACTAGCGGGAGAAGAGACCCAGTACTTC
>.|TRBJ2-3|TRBV21-1
CASSTPTSTDTQYF
TGTGCCAGCAGCACACCGACTAGCACAGATACGCAGTATTTT
>TRBD1|TRBJ2-7|TRBV27
CASTGQASYEQYF
TGTGCCAGCACCGGACAGGCCTCCTACGAGCAGTACTTC
>TRBD1|TRBJ2-7|TRBV5-4
CASSSGTGPYEQYF
TGTGCCAGCAGCTCCGGGACAGGGCCCTACGAGCAGTACTTC
>.|TRBJ2-1|TRBV11-2
CASSLGGNSYNEQFF
TGTGCCAGCAGCTTGGGCGGGAACTCCTACAATGAGCAGTTCTTC
>.|TRBJ1-1|TRBV11-1
CASSQRTRGAFF
TGTGCCAGCAGCCAAAGGACCAGGGGAGCTTTCTTT
>TRBD1|TRBJ1-2|TRBV13
CASSLGGDSYYGYTF
TGTGCCAGCAGCTTAGGAGGGGACAGTTACTATGGCTACACCTTC
>.|TRBJ1-2|TRBV19
CASMGGQYYGYTF
TGTGCCAGTATGGGAGGGCAGTACTATGGCTACACCTTC
>.|TRBJ1-1|TRBV5-1
CASSYIQGQNTEAFF
TGCGCCAGCAGCTATATACAGGGACAGAACACTGAAGCTTTCTTT
>.|TRBJ1-1|TRBV27
CASSSTANTEAFF
TGTGCCAGCAGTTCGACAGCGAACACTGAAGCTTTCTTT
>.|TRBJ1-5|TRBV7-8
CASSLDYSNQPQHF
TGTGCCAGCAGCTTAGATTATAGCAATCAGCCCCAGCATTTT
>.|TRBJ2-7|TRBV25-1
CASSEWAGNRNIYEQYF
TGTGCCAGCAGTGAATGGGCGGGTAATCGCAATATTTACGAGCAGTACTTC